The clone carrying this T cell receptor (beta chain) occurred many times. These data originate in a study of metastatic and nonmetastatic thyroid tumors. Each patient came to thyroid surgery without any prior treatment (of any kind). TCRdb re-analyzed the PCR reads through MiXCR. The sample includes about 33,000 clones, 15% to 20% seen only once; the top ten take 9.5% to 15%. CDR3 size: 12 residues. V shed 3 bases and J shed 9 bases, with 11 bases lying between them. Germline CDR1 is KGHDR and CDR2 is SFDVKD. The chain employs TRBV24-1 and TRBJ2-7; D not certain. Sequenced sample: blood. The origin of this receptor is a male donor with papillary thyroid cancer or a benign thyroid nodule (not recorded which). Some clones in this sample may be carry-over from other donors' samples. The CDR3 DNA reads as TGTGCCACCAGTGATACCACGGGCAGGCAGTACTTC. Translation: CATSDTTGRQYF.